Below are 27 T cell receptor beta chains sequenced from a single sample in a study of blood T cell repertoires in COVID-19. The table came from immunoSEQ multiplex PCR; TCRdb's copy has only in-frame clones and leaves some out. Of fewer than 150,000 clones listed, around 86% were seen once; the top ten hold 18%. The sample was peripheral blood. These receptors all stem from a woman between 45 and 65 years old who had recovered from COVID-19.

The rearrangement links TRBV3-1 (or the pseudogene TRBV3-2) to TRBJ2-1, with D unclear. CDR1 and CDR2 (germline): LGHDT, YNNKEL (reference sequence). Trimming removed 0 bases at V and 7 bases at J, with 10 bases between. This CDR3 is 14 amino acids long. CDR3 amino acids: CASSQDQLLNEQFF. DNA of the CDR3: TGTGCCAGCAGCCAAGATCAATTGTTGAATGAGCAGTTCTTC.

This chain connects TRBV5-1 to TRBJ1-1; 9 bases are a match to TRBD1. The ends lost 3 bases at V and 9 bases at J; junction bases unmatched: 3. The CDR3 runs 12 residues. Germline V gene lookup returns CDR1 SGHRS and CDR2 YFSETQ. CDR3 in amino acids: CASSYGQGKAFF. For the CDR3, the DNA is TGCGCCAGCAGCTACGGACAGGGGAAAGCTTTCTTT.

J is TRBJ2-2 and V is TRBV24-1; D is unclear. Germline lookup yields CDR1 KGHDR and CDR2 SFDVKD. Trimming stripped 1 base from V and 1 base from J, with 6 bases between. The CDR3 runs 15 residues. CDR3 in amino acids: CATSDFGLNTGELFF. The DNA for the CDR3 is TGTGCCACCAGTGATTTTGGGCTGAACACCGGGGAGCTGTTTTTT.

The chain employs TRBV15 and TRBJ1-4; D perhaps matches TRBD1 (5 bases). V was cut by 3 bases and J by 3 bases, with 23 bases left in between. CDR3 length: 19 amino acids. Per germline, CDR1 LNHNV and CDR2 YYDKDF (reference sequence). CDR3 loop: CATSSYRIQGASANEKLFF. The CDR3 DNA reads TGTGCCACCAGCAGCTACAGGATACAAGGGGCTTCAGCTAATGAAAAACTGTTTTTT.

The chain uses TRBV19 and TRBJ2-4; a possible D gene is TRBD2 (6 bases). V shed 3 bases and J shed 3 bases, with 15 bases lying between them. This CDR3 contains 16 residues. Germline CDR1 is LNHDA and CDR2 is SQIVND (reference sequence). CDR3: CASSINPGGGKNIQYF. The DNA for the CDR3 is TGTGCCAGTAGTATCAACCCCGGGGGAGGCAAAAACATTCAGTACTTC.

V and J are TRBV30 and TRBJ1-5; weak D call: TRBD1 (6 bases). The CDR3 length is 14 residues. Germline CDR1 GTSNPN, CDR2 SVGIG (reference sequence). The ends were cut back, 1 base at V and 3 bases at J, with 10 bases in the middle. CDR3 coding DNA: TGTGCCTGGAGTGGGGGGGGCTACAATCAGCCCCAGCATTTT. Translating gives CAWSGGGYNQPQHF. Complete variable domain (other parts from reference TRBV30 and TRBJ1-5): SQTIHQWPATLVQPVGSPLSLECTVEGTSNPNLYWYRQAAGRGLQLLFYSVGIGQISSEVPQNLSASRPQDRQFILSSKKLLLSDSGFYLCAWSGGGYNQPQHFGDGTRLSIL.

This chain uses TRBV6-4 with TRBJ2-1; no firm D call. Germline assignment: CDR1 MRHNA and CDR2 SNTAGT. V was shortened by 2 bases and J by 7 bases, with 6 bases between the two germline ends. This CDR3 comprises 12 residues. The CDR3 region is CASSDQRNEQFF. Written as DNA, the CDR3 is TGTGCCAGCAGTGACCAGAGGAATGAGCAGTTCTTC.

The chain's CDR3 is CAISGSGANTEAFF. Written as DNA, the CDR3 is TGTGCCATCAGTGGCTCAGGGGCTAACACTGAAGCTTTCTTT. The chain is built from TRBV10-3 and TRBJ1-1; perhaps TRBD1 as D (6 bases). V lost 4 bases and J lost 2, with 11 bases in between. The germline CDR1 and CDR2 sequences are ENHRY and SYGVKD. This CDR3 is 14 amino acids long.

CDR3 in DNA: TGTGCCAGCAGTTACCCCCCGGGACAGGGGCCCGTGGGCGAGCAGTACTTC. Translation gives CASSYPPGQGPVGEQYF. The rearrangement joins TRBV6-2 or TRBV6-3 to TRBJ2-7, with 10 bases lining up with TRBD1. V was pared by 2 bases and J by 6 bases, with 13 bases of the junction left unmatched. Germline CDR1 is MNHEY and CDR2 is SVGEGT. This CDR3 is built from 17 residues.

The V gene is TRBV3-1 (or the pseudogene TRBV3-2), the J gene TRBJ2-7; D is unresolved. Trimming pared 0 bases from V and 6 bases from J, leaving 18 bases between. The CDR3 length is 16 residues. The V gene's germline CDR1 is LGHDT and CDR2 YNNKEL (reference sequence). CDR3 residues: CASSQEAQLVRAEQYF. The CDR3 coding sequence is TGTGCCAGCAGCCAAGAAGCCCAATTGGTGAGAGCCGAGCAGTACTTC.

The V gene is TRBV2, the J gene TRBJ1-4; tentative D call: TRBD1 (5 bases). CDR3 length equals 14 residues. Trimming took off 2 bases at V and 6 bases at J, with 10 bases between the two ends. Per germline, CDR1 SNHLY and CDR2 FYNNEI. CDR3 DNA: TGTGCCAGCAGTGAAATGTGGGGGGATGAAAAACTGTTTTTT. Encoded protein: CASSEMWGDEKLFF.

The CDR3 protein is CASNSGQGDGYTF. The CDR3 DNA is TGCGCCAGCAACTCAGGACAGGGCGATGGCTACACCTTC. This sequence joins TRBV5-1 and TRBJ1-2, with 8 positions matching TRBD1. The trim removed 6 bases at V and 6 bases at J, leaving 7 bases unmatched. The CDR3 has 13 residues. CDR1 SGHRS and CDR2 YFSETQ come from the germline V gene.

This rearrangement joins TRBV9 to TRBJ2-5, with D tentatively TRBD1 (6 bases). The V gene's germline CDR1 is SGDLS and CDR2 YYNGEE. V was trimmed by 2 bases and J by 5 bases, leaving 10 bases between them. CDR3 length: 13 residues. Written as DNA, the CDR3 is TGTGCCAGCAGCGTTACAGGGTCGGAGACCCAGTACTTC. This codes for CASSVTGSETQYF. The whole variable domain, filled in from reference TRBV9 and TRBJ2-5, reads DSGVTQTPKHLITATGQRVTLRCSPRSGDLSVYWYQQSLDQGLQFLIQYYNGEERAKGNILERFSAQQFPDLHSELNLSSLELGDSALYFCASSVTGSETQYFGPGTRLLVL.

The chain uses TRBV3-1 (or the pseudogene TRBV3-2) and TRBJ2-3; 8 positions match TRBD2. After removal of 3 bases from V and 6 bases from J, the junction contained 17 bases not matched to a gene. CDR1 and CDR2 from the germline V gene are LGHDT and YNNKEL (reference sequence). The CDR3 length is 18 residues. CDR3: CASSHPSMISGAQDTQYF. CDR3 nucleotide sequence: TGTGCCAGCAGCCATCCTTCTATGATTAGCGGGGCTCAGGATACGCAGTATTTT.

This clone was counted a single time. The chain has TRBV7-6 and TRBJ2-5, with D possibly being TRBD1 (8 bases). CDR1 and CDR2 from the germline V gene are SGHVS and FNYEAQ. The length of the CDR3 is 15 residues. With 5 bases removed from V and 2 bases from J, the gap between germline ends came to 15 bases. CDR3 sequence (DNA): TGTGCCAGCAGCCGCACAGGGGGGGGACAAGAGACCCAGTACTTC. Encoded protein: CASSRTGGGQETQYF.

This chain links TRBV29-1 with TRBJ1-1; D may be TRBD1 (5 bases). CDR3 length equals 15 residues. Germline V gene data show CDR1 as SQVTM and CDR2 as ANQGSEA. V was pared by 4 bases and J by 1 base, with 16 bases between. This CDR3 reads CSVGSRAAWNTEAFF. CDR3 bases: TGCAGCGTTGGTAGCAGGGCAGCCTGGAACACTGAAGCTTTCTTT.

This clone was counted a single time. This chain links TRBV19 with TRBJ1-2; 7 bases are shared with TRBD1. Trimming cost V 10 bases and J 2 bases; bases outside gene matches: 13. Germline-derived CDR1 and CDR2 are LNHDA and SQIVND (reference sequence). The CDR3 is made up of 15 amino acids. CDR3 loop: CATRDPGQPNYGYTF. CDR3 coding DNA: TGTGCCACGAGGGATCCGGGACAGCCAAACTATGGCTACACCTTC.

The V gene is TRBV9, the J gene TRBJ2-1; 11 bases are shared with TRBD2. V lost 1 base and J lost 4; bases outside the gene matches: 7. CDR3 length equals 17 residues. The germline V gene encodes CDR1 SGDLS and CDR2 YYNGEE. CDR3 sequence (DNA): TGTGCCAGCAGCGTACTCCCGACTAGCGGGGTTTACAATGAGCAGTTCTTC. This translates into CASSVLPTSGVYNEQFF.

The table lists this clone with many counts. The chain links TRBV7-9 to TRBJ2-7; D remains ambiguous. V lost 9 bases to trimming and J lost 1 base, with 7 bases between them. The CDR3 consists of 11 residues. Germline V gives CDR1 SEHNR, CDR2 FQNEAQ (reference sequence). CDR3 sequence: CASQRSYEQYF. DNA for the CDR3: TGTGCCAGTCAGCGATCCTACGAGCAGTACTTC.

The chain combines TRBV2 with TRBJ2-4; D possibly corresponds to TRBD1 (5 bases). The germline V and J ends were trimmed by 3 bases and 8 bases, with 14 bases remaining between them. CDR1 is SNHLY and CDR2 is FYNNEI in the germline V gene. The CDR3 length is 14 residues. CDR3 region: CASSEVRAIDIQYF. The CDR3 region has the DNA TGTGCCAGCAGTGAGGTCAGGGCCATCGACATTCAGTACTTC.

This rearrangement joins TRBV2 to TRBJ2-5; TRBD2 agrees at 7 bases. Per germline, CDR1 SNHLY and CDR2 FYNNEI. The CDR3 sequence is 15 residues long. V shed 5 bases and J 4 bases; nucleotides not matched to a gene: 10. DNA for the CDR3: TGTGCCAGCAGTCGTACCCCGGGGGGAAGAGAGACCCAGTACTTC. This gives the protein CASSRTPGGRETQYF.

The chain links TRBV7-3 to TRBJ2-3; tentative D call: TRBD1 (6 bases). The length of the CDR3 is 13 residues. CDR1 SGHTA and CDR2 FQGTGA come from the germline V gene. Trimming removed 5 bases at V and 5 bases at J, with 11 bases between. In nucleotides, the CDR3 is TGTGCCAGCAGCAGTACAGGGAGAGATACGCAGTATTTT. This encodes CASSSTGRDTQYF.

In its sample, this clone was seen once. The CDR3, as DNA: TGTGCCAGCAGCTCCCGGGACAGGGGATCTAGAACCGGGGAGCTGTTTTTT. The encoded protein is CASSSRDRGSRTGELFF. The V and J genes are TRBV7-9 and TRBJ2-2; 10 bases are a match to TRBD1. V lost 4 bases, J lost 5 bases, and 10 bases stayed unmatched. CDR3 length: 17 amino acids. Germline CDR1 reads SEHNR; CDR2 reads FQNEAQ (reference sequence).

The chain carries TRBV7-2 and TRBJ2-7; 9 bases align to TRBD2. The CDR3 sequence is 16 residues long. CDR1 is SGHTA and CDR2 is FQGNSA in the germline V gene. J gave up 3 bases and V 5 bases, and 11 bases lay outside the gene matches. The CDR3: CASSTAGGGFSYEQYF. CDR3 sequence (DNA): TGTGCCAGCAGCACCGCGGGGGGGGGCTTTAGCTACGAGCAGTACTTC.

The V call is TRBV19, the J call TRBJ1-4; maybe TRBD1 (6 bases). Per the germline V gene, CDR1 is LNHDA and CDR2 is SQIVND (reference sequence). V was clipped by 7 bases and J by 8 bases, with 17 bases between them. The CDR3 spans 14 residues. Written as DNA, the CDR3 is TGTGCCAGTACCCTAGACAGGTCGAGCGAAAAACTGTTTTTT. Amino acid sequence: CASTLDRSSEKLFF.

The V call is TRBV5-5, the J call TRBJ2-7, with D tentatively TRBD1 (6 bases). Germline V CDR1 and CDR2: SGHKS, YYEKEE (reference sequence). Deletions cut 4 bases from V and 1 base from J, with 15 bases between. The CDR3 runs 15 residues. In DNA form, the CDR3 reads TGTGCCAGCAGCCTTGACGGCAGGGGATCCTACGAGCAGTACTTC. It is translated as CASSLDGRGSYEQYF.

This chain connects TRBV27 to TRBJ1-2; TRBD1 agrees at 7 bases. Per germline, CDR1 MNHEY and CDR2 SMNVEV (reference sequence). The CDR3 spans 16 residues. With 4 bases clipped from V and 8 bases from J, the junction kept 16 bases outside the gene matches. The CDR3 region has the DNA TGTGCCAGCAGTTCCCCCTCGAGAGGGGGCTTCTACGGCTACACCTTC. This translates into CASSSPSRGGFYGYTF.